This paragraph reports one T cell receptor beta chain. A second PCR of about 6 to 12 cycles used a sample-barcoded 5' primer and a J-beta primer mix. MiXCR was run by TCRdb on the 5' RACE reads, yielding one entry per CDR3 protein. The repertoire consists of 1.4 million or so distinct CDR3 sequences, with 40% to 45% occurring once and the leading ten covering approximately 4.1%. This sample stems from a study of blood T cells in healthy people across ages. The receptor was derived from a woman aged 18-35 years in good health. Source material: blood.

CDR3 region: CAWSYDLRPTEAFF. CDR3 coding DNA: TGTGCCTGGAGCTACGATTTGAGGCCCACTGAAGCTTTCTTT. The chain carries TRBV30 and TRBJ1-1; D unresolved. Germline V gene lookup returns CDR1 GTSNPN and CDR2 SVGIG (reference sequence). The CDR3 length is 14 residues. The germline V and J ends were trimmed by 3 bases and 4 bases, with 15 bases remaining between them. The full variable domain, with the rest looked up from reference TRBV30 and TRBJ1-1, is SQTIHQWPATLVQPVGSPLSLECTVEGTSNPNLYWYRQAAGRGLQLLFYSVGIGQISSEVPQNLSASRPQDRQFILSSKKLLLSDSGFYLCAWSYDLRPTEAFFGQGTRLTVV.